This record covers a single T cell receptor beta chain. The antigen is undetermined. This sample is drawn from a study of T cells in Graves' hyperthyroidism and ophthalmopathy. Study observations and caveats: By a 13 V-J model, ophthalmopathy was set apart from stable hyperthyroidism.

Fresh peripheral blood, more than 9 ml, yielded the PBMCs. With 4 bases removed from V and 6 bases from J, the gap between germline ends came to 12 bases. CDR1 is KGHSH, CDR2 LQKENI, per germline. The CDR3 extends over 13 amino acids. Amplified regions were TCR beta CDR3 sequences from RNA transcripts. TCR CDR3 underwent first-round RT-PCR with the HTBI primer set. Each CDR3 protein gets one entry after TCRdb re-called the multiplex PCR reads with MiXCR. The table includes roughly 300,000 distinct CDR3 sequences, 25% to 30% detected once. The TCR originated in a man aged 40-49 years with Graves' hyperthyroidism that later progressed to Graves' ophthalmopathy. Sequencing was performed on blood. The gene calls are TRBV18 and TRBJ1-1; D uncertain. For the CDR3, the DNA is TGTGCCAGCTCACAAGGGTCCGGCTCTGAAGCTTTCTTT. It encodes CASSQGSGSEAFF.